This T cell receptor beta chain was sequenced during a study of T cell repertoires in cytomegalovirus infection. Whole-study context: Use of recently identified HLA-C-restricted and well-studied HLA-B-restricted CMV epitopes was part of the study.

Broader study findings: HLA-C-restricted, CMV-specific TCR beta clonotypes were dominant ex vivo.

Turning to this clonotype: Its specificity is not known.

Using its own MiXCR run on the reads, TCRdb lists one record per CDR3 protein. This table holds about 160,000 distinct CDR3 sequences, roughly 22% found once. This TCR was sampled from a human donor in good health (CMV status not recorded). Some clones in this sample may be carry-over from other donors' samples. The specimen comprised CD8+ T cells from cultured PBMCs, sampled from culture after CMV antigen stimulation.

The CDR3, as DNA: TGTGCCAGCAGCTTAGGGTTCCCTCTTGGACAGGGGGTGGGAGATACGCAGTATTTT. Translation: CASSLGFPLGQGVGDTQYF. The chain uses TRBV7-2 and TRBJ2-3, with 10 nucleotides matching TRBD1. Germline V gene lookup returns CDR1 SGHTA and CDR2 FQGNSA. The length of the CDR3 is 19 residues. With V trimmed by 1 base and J by 5 bases, 15 bases remained unmatched.